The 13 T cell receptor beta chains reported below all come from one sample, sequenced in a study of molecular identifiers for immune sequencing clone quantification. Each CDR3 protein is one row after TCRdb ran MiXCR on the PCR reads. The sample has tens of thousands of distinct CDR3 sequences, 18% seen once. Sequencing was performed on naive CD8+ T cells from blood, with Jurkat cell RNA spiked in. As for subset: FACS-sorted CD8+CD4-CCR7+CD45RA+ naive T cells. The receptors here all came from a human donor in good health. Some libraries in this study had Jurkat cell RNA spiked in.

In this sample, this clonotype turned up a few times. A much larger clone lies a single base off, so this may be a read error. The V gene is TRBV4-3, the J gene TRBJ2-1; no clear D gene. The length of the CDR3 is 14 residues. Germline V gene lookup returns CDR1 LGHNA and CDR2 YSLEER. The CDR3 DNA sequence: TGCACCAGCAGCCATACCCGCTCCTACAATGAGCAGTTCTTC. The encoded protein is CTSSHTRSYNEQFF.

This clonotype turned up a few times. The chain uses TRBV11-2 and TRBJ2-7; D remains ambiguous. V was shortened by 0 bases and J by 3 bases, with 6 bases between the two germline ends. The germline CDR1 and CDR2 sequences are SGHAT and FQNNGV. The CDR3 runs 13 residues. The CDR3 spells CASSLDPNYEQYF. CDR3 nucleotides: TGTGCCAGCAGCTTAGATCCGAACTACGAGCAGTACTTC.

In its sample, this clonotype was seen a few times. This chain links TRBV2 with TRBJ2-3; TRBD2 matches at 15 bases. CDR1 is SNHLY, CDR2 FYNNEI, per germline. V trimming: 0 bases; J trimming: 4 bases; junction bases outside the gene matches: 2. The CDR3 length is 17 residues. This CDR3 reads CASSEAGLAGGADTQYF. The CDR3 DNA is TGTGCCAGCAGTGAAGCGGGACTAGCGGGAGGCGCAGATACGCAGTATTTT.

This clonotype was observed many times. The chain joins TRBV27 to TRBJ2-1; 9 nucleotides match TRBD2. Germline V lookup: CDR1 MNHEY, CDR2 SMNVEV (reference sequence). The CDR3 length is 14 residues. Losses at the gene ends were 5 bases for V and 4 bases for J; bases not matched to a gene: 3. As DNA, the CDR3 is TGTGCCAGCAGTCTACTAGCGGGTTACAATGAGCAGTTCTTC. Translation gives CASSLLAGYNEQFF.

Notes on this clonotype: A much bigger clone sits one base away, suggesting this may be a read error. CDR3 bases: TGCAGTGTGGCTGTAGTCCCGACTACTTCCTACAATGAGCAGTTCTTC. Its protein product is CSVAVVPTTSYNEQFF. The chain carries TRBV20-1 and TRBJ2-1; possible D gene TRBD2, 5 bases. Germline CDR1 is DFQATT and CDR2 is SNEGSKA (reference sequence). Trimming shortened V by 7 bases and J by 1 base, and 20 bases separated the two germline ends. The CDR3 loop spans 16 amino acids.

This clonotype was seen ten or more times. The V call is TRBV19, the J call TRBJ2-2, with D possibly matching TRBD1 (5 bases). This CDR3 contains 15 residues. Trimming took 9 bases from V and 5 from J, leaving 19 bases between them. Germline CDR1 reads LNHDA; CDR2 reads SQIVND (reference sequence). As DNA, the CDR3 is TGTGCCAGCCAGTCGTGGCAGGGCGAAACCGGGGAGCTGTTTTTT. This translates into CASQSWQGETGELFF.

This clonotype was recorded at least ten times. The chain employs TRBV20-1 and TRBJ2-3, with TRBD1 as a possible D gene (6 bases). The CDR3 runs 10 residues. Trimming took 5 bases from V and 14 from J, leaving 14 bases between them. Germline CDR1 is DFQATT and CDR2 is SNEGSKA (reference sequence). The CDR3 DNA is TGCAGTGCTGGCACAGGGATTTGGTATTTT. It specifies CSAGTGIWYF.

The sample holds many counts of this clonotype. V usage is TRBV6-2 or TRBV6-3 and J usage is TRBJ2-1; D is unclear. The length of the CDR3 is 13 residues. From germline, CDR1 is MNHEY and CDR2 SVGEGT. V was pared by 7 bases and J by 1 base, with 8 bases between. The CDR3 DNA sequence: TGTGCCAGCAACGATGTTTCCTACAATGAGCAGTTCTTC. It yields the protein CASNDVSYNEQFF.

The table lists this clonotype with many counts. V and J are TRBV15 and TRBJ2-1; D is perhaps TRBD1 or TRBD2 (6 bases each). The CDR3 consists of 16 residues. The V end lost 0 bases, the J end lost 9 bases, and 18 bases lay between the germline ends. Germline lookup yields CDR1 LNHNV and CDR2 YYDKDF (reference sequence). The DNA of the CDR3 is TGTGCCACCAGCAGAGATTTAGGTGGAGGGGGGCTTGAGCAGTTCTTC. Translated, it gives CATSRDLGGGGLEQFF.

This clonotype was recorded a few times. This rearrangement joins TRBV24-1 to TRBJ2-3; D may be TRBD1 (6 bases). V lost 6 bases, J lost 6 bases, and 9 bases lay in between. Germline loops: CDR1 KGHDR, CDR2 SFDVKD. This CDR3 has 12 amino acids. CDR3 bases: TGTGCCACCAGTCAGGGGTGGGATACGCAGTATTTT. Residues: CATSQGWDTQYF.

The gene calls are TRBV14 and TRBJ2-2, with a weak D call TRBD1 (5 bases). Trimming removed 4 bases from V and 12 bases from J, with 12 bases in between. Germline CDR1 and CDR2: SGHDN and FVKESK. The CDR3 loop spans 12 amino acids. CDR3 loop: CASSPTEVKLFF. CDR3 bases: TGTGCCAGCAGCCCGACAGAGGTGAAGCTGTTTTTT.

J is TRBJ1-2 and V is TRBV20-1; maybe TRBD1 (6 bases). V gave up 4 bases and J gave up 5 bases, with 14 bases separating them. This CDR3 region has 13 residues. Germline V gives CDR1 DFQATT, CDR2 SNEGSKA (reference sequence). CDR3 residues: CSATGTRGYGYTF. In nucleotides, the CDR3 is TGCAGTGCTACCGGGACAAGGGGTTATGGCTACACCTTC.

The CDR3 sequence is CASSTELIDEQYF. Written as DNA, the CDR3 is TGTGCCAGCAGCACAGAGTTGATCGACGAGCAGTACTTC. The chain links TRBV11-2 to TRBJ2-7; D gene ambiguous. Trimming cost V 5 bases and J 5 bases, with 13 bases left between them. CDR1 is SGHAT and CDR2 is FQNNGV in the germline V gene. This CDR3 spans 13 amino acids.